This T cell receptor (beta chain) was captured in a study of cytomegalovirus exposure and HLA in healthy donors. Broader study findings: Later on, a genetic analysis was performed. It linked a missense variant in DCLRE1C with V- and J-gene trimming of TCR beta. Later analysis revealed greater clonal expansion in HLA-associated TCR beta chains than in equally common others. While the bulk of TCR sequences proved rare, some public TCRs turned up in many donors. As immune exposure information, only CMV serostatus was available.

CDR1 is SQVTM, CDR2 ANQGSEA, per germline. Trimming removed 4 bases from V and 0 bases from J; junction bases left unmatched: 9. This CDR3 spans 15 amino acids. In the case of this clone: Its antigen is not identified.

It was with 60 Vbeta and 13 Jbeta primers that the PCR ran. The protocol was immunoSEQ multiplex PCR, while the TCRdb copy is restricted to in-frame clones and leaves out a portion. The table has about 120,000 clones, roughly 78% seen once. The sample comprised PBMCs. This chain uses TRBV29-1 with TRBJ2-7; the match to TRBD1 covers 7 bases. This TCR came from a woman younger than 45 in good health and CMV-seropositive. CDR3 sequence (DNA): TGCAGCGTTGGGGACAGCTCGCGCGGCTCCTACGAGCAGTACTTC. This encodes CSVGDSSRGSYEQYF.